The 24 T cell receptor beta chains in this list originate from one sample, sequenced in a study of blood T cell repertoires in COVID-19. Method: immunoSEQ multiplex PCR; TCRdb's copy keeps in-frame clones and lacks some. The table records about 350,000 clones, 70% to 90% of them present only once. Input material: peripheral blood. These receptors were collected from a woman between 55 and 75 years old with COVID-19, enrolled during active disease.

CDR3 loop: CASSQDGLTDTQYF. CDR3 bases: TGTGCCAGCTCACAGGACGGACTCACAGATACGCAGTATTTT. This sequence joins TRBV18 and TRBJ2-3; a possible D gene is TRBD2 (5 bases). V lost 4 bases and J lost 2, with 10 bases in between. The V gene's germline CDR1 is KGHSH and CDR2 LQKENI. The length of the CDR3 is 14 residues.

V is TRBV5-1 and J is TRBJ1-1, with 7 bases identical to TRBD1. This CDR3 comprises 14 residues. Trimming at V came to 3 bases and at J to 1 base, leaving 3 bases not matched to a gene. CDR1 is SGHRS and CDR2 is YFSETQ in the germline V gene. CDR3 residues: CASSWDSPNTEAFF. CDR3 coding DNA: TGCGCCAGCAGCTGGGACAGCCCGAACACTGAAGCTTTCTTT.

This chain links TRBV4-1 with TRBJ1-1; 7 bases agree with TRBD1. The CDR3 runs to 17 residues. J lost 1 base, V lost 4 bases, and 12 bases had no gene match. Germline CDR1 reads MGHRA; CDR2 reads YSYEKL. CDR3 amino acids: CASSPRPKGAKNTEAFF. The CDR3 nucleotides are TGCGCCAGCAGCCCCCGCCCTAAGGGGGCGAAGAACACTGAAGCTTTCTTT.

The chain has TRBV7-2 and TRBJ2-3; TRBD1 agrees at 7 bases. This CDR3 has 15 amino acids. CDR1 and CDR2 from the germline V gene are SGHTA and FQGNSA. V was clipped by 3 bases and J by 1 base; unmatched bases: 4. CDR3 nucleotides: TGTGCCAGCAGCTTGGACAGGTCCGGCACAGATACGCAGTATTTT. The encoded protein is CASSLDRSGTDTQYF.

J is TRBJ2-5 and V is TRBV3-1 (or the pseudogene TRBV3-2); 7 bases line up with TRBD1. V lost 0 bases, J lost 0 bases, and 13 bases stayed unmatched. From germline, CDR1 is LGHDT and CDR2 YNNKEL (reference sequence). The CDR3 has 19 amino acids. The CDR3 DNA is TGTGCCAGCAGCCAAGAAAGTCCCGGGACAGCCTGGTACCAAGAGACCCAGTACTTC. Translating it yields CASSQESPGTAWYQETQYF.

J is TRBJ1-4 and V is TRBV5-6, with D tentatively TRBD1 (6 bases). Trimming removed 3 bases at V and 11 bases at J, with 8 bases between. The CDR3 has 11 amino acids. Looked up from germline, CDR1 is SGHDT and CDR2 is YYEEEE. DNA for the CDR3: TGTGCCAGCAGCTACAGGGACAAACTGTTTTTT. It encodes CASSYRDKLFF.

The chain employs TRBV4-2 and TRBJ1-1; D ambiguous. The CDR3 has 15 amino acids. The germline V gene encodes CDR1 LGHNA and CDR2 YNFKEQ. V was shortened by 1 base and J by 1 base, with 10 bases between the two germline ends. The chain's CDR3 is CASSQAKGENTEAFF. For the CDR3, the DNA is TGTGCCAGCAGCCAAGCTAAAGGAGAGAACACTGAAGCTTTCTTT.

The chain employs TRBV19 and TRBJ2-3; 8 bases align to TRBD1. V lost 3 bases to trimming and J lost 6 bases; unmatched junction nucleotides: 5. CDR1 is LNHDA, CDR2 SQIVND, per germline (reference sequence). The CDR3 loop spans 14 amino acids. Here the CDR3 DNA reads TGTGCCAGTAGTATTAGGACAGGGCCCGATACGCAGTATTTT. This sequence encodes CASSIRTGPDTQYF.

The CDR3 bases are TGCGCCAGCAGCTCGAGAGGGGGCGCTGAAGCTTTCTTT. Translated: CASSSRGGAEAFF. This rearrangement joins TRBV5-1 to TRBJ1-1, with TRBD1 matching 7 bases. V lost 3 bases, J lost 6 bases, and 5 bases stayed unmatched. The germline V gene has CDR1 SGHRS and CDR2 YFSETQ. The CDR3 spans 13 residues.

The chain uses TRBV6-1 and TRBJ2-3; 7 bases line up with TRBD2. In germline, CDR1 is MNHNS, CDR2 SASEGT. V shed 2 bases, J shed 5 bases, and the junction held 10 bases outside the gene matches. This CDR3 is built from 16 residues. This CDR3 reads CASSENRGERVDTQYF. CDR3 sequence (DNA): TGTGCCAGCAGTGAAAACCGGGGGGAGAGGGTAGATACGCAGTATTTT.

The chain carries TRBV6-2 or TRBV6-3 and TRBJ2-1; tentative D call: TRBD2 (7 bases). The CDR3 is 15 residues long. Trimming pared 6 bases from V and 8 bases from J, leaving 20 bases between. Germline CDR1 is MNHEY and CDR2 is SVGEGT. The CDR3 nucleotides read TGTGCCAGCAGGCCTGGGGGGGCTAGACGGTATGAGCAGTTCTTC. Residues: CASRPGGARRYEQFF.

Written as DNA, the CDR3 is TGTGCCAGCACCAAAGTGACAGGGGGCGCGGAAGGGACTGAAGCTTTCTTT. Its translation is CASTKVTGGAEGTEAFF. The rearrangement uses TRBV27 and TRBJ1-1; TRBD1 matches at 10 bases. The junction had 16 bases not matched to a gene; V was cut back by 7 bases and J by 5 bases. Per germline, CDR1 MNHEY and CDR2 SMNVEV (reference sequence). CDR3 length: 17 residues.

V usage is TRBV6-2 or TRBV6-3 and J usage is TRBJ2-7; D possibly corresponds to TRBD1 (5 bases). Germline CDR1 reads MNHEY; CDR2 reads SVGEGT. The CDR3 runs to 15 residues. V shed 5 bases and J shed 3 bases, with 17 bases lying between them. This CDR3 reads CASSAQGAANYEQYF. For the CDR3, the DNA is TGTGCCAGCAGTGCGCAGGGCGCGGCAAACTACGAGCAGTACTTC.

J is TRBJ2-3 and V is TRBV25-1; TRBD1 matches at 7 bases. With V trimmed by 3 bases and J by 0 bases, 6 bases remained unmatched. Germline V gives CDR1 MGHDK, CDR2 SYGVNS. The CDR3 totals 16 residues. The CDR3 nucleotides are TGTGCCAGCAGTGAGTCGGACAGGCCTAGCACAGATACGCAGTATTTT. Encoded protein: CASSESDRPSTDTQYF.

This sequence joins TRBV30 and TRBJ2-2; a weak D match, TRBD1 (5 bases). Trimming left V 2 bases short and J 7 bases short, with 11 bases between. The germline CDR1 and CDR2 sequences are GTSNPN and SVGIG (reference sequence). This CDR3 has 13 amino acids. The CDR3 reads CAWSQGKGGELFF. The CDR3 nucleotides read TGTGCCTGGAGTCAGGGAAAAGGCGGGGAGCTGTTTTTT.

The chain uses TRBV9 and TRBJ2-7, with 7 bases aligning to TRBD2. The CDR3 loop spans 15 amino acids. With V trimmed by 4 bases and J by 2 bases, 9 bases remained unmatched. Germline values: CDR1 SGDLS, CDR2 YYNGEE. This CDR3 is CASSIEAGLPYEQYF. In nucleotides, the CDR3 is TGTGCCAGCAGCATAGAAGCGGGGCTCCCCTACGAGCAGTACTTC.

CDR3 region: CARSPLTQGFQYF. DNA of the CDR3: TGTGCCAGGAGTCCTTTAACCCAGGGCTTTCAGTACTTC. V and J are TRBV7-9 and TRBJ2-4, with a tentative D call TRBD1 (5 bases). Germline lookup yields CDR1 SEHNR and CDR2 FQNEAQ (reference sequence). V lost 9 bases and J lost 11, with 20 bases in between. The CDR3 sequence is 13 residues long. The entire variable domain, with the rest obtained from reference TRBV7-9 and TRBJ2-4, is as follows: DTGVSQNPRHKITKRGQNVTFRCDPISEHNRLYWYRQTLGQGPEFLTYFQNEAQLEKSRLLSDRFSAERPKGSFSTLEIQRTEQGDSAMYLCARSPLTQGFQYFGAGTRLSVL.

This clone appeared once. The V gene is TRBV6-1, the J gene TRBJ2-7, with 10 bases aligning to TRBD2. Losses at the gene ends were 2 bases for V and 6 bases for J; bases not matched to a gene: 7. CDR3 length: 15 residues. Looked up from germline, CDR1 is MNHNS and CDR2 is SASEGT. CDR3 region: CASSERLAGALEQYF. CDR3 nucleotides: TGTGCCAGCAGTGAAAGACTAGCGGGTGCCCTCGAGCAGTACTTC.

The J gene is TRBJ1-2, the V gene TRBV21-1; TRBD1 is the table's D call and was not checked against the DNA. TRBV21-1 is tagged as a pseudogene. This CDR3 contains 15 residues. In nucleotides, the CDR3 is TGTGCCAGCAGCAAAGTGGGACAGGGGGACTATGGCTACACCTTC. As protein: CASSKVGQGDYGYTF.

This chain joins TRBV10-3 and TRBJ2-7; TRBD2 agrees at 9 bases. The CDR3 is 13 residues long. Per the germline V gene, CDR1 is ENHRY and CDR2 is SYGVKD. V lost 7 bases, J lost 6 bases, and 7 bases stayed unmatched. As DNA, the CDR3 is TGTGCCATCATGGGCGGGGGGGCCGGCGAGCAGTACTTC. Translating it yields CAIMGGGAGEQYF.

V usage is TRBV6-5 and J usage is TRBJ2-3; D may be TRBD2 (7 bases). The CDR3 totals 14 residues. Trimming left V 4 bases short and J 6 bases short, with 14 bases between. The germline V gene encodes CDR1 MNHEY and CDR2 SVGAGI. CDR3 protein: CASSSAGARDTQYF. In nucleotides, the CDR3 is TGTGCCAGCAGTTCGGCGGGGGCGAGGGATACGCAGTATTTT.

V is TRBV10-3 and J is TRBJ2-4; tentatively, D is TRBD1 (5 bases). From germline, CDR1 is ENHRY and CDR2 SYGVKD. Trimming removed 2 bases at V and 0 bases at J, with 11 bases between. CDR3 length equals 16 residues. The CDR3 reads CAISERQLLAKNIQYF. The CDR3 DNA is TGTGCCATCAGTGAGAGACAGTTATTAGCCAAAAACATTCAGTACTTC.

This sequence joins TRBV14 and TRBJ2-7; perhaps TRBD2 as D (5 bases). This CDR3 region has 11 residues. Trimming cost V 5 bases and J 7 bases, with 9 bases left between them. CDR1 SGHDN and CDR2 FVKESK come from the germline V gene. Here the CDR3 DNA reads TGTGCCAGCAGCTTCACGGGAGAGCAGTACTTC. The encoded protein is CASSFTGEQYF.

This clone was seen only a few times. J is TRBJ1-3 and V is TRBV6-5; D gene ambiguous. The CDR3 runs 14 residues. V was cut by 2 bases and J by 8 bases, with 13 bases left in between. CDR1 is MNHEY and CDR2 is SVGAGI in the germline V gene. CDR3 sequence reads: CASSYSRGRDTIYF. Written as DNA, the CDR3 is TGTGCCAGCAGTTACAGTCGGGGTAGGGACACCATATATTTT.